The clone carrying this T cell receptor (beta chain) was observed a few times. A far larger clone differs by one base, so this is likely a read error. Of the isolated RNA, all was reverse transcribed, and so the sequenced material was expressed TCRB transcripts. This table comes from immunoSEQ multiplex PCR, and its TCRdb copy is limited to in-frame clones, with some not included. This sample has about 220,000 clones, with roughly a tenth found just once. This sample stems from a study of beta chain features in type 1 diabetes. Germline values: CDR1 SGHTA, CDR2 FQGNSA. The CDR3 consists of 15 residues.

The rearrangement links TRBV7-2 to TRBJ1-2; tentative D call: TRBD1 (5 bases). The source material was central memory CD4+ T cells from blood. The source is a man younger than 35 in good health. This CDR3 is CACSLAATGLYGYTF. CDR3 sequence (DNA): TGTGCCTGCAGCTTAGCGGCGACGGGACTCTATGGCTACACCTTC.